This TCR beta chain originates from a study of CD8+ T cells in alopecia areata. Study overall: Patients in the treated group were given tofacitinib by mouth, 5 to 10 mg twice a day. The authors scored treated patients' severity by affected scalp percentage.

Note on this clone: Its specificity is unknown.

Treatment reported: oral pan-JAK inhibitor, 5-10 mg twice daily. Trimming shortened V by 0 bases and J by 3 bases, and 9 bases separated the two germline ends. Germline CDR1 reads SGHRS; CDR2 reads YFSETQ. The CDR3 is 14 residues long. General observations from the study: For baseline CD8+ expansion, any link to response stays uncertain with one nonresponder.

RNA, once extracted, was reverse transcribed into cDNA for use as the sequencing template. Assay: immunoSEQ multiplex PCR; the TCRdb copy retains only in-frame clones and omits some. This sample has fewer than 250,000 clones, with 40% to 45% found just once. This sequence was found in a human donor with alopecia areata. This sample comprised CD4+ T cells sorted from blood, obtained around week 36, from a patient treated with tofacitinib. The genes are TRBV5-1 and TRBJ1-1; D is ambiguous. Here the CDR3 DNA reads TGCGCCAGCAGCTTGGTAGGAGGGTACACTGAAGCTTTCTTT. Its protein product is CASSLVGGYTEAFF. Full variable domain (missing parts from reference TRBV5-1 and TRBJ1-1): KAGVTQTPRYLIKTRGQQVTLSCSPISGHRSVSWYQQTPGQGLQFLFEYFSETQRNKGNFPGRFSGRQFSNSRSEMNVSTLELGDSALYLCASSLVGGYTEAFFGQGTRLTVV.